Shown below are 29 T cell receptor beta chains from a single sample sequenced in a study of cytotoxic CD8 clonotypes in ibrutinib-treated CLL. Some clones are missing from TCRdb's copy, which holds only in-frame ones; the method was immunoSEQ multiplex PCR. The data show approximately 23,000 clones, about three quarters seen once. The specimen comprised PBMCs, sampled before ibrutinib treatment. The receptors were gathered from a human donor with chronic lymphocytic leukemia.

This clone has just a few counts. J is TRBJ2-7 and V is TRBV7-6; 10 bases are shared with TRBD2. There are 18 residues in the CDR3. V lost 5 bases and J lost 5; bases outside the gene matches: 18. Looked up from germline, CDR1 is SGHVS and CDR2 is FNYEAQ. The CDR3 nucleotides are TGTGCCAGCAGCGGTCCAAGCGGGAGGGCCTCCCTATTCGACGAGCAGTACTTC. Translation: CASSGPSGRASLFDEQYF.

The rearrangement links TRBV5-5 to TRBJ2-1, with D unresolved. The CDR3 length is 13 residues. The germline gives CDR1 SGHKS, CDR2 YYEKEE (reference sequence). The ends were cut back, 0 bases at V and 6 bases at J, with 7 bases in the middle. The CDR3 loop reads CASSLGLVNEQFF. CDR3 nucleotide sequence: TGTGCCAGCAGCTTGGGCCTCGTCAATGAGCAGTTCTTC.

This clone was found a few times. CDR3 sequence reads: CASRVEGASEQYF. Here the CDR3 DNA reads TGTGCCAGCAGAGTCGAGGGGGCGAGTGAGCAGTACTTC. The chain is built from TRBV2 and TRBJ2-7, with 7 bases matching TRBD1. The germline V gene has CDR1 SNHLY and CDR2 FYNNEI. V was clipped by 6 bases and J by 7 bases; unmatched bases: 9. CDR3 length: 13 residues. The full variable domain, rest sourced from reference TRBV2 and TRBJ2-7, is EPEVTQTPSHQVTQMGQEVILRCVPISNHLYFYWYRQILGQKVEFLVSFYNNEISEKSEIFDDQFSVERPDGSNFTLKIRSTKLEDSAMYFCASRVEGASEQYFGPGTRLTVT.

This clone was recorded only once. The chain combines TRBV19 with TRBJ2-1, with TRBD2 identical over 8 bases. Germline V gene lookup returns CDR1 LNHDA and CDR2 SQIVND (reference sequence). There are 16 residues in the CDR3. With 1 base clipped from V and 5 bases from J, the junction kept 7 bases outside the gene matches. The CDR3 DNA is TGTGCCAGTAGTATAGGTGGGACTAGACTCCACAATGAGCAGTTCTTC. Its translation: CASSIGGTRLHNEQFF.

The gene calls are TRBV14 and TRBJ1-1; D gene unclear. CDR3 size: 18 residues. Trimming took off 6 bases at V and 0 bases at J, with 23 bases between the two ends. In germline, CDR1 is SGHDN, CDR2 FVKESK. As DNA, the CDR3 is TGTGCCAGCAGGATCAAGGGCGCAGACCTTTCCATGAACACTGAAGCTTTCTTT. Translation gives CASRIKGADLSMNTEAFF.

The chain combines TRBV4-2 with TRBJ2-3; 11 bases align to TRBD2. V trimming: 1 base; J trimming: 5 bases; junction bases outside the gene matches: 14. The CDR3 is 19 amino acids. Germline assignment: CDR1 LGHNA and CDR2 YNFKEQ. Here the CDR3 DNA reads TGTGCCAGCAGCCAAGCCGAACTAGCGGGAGTAGGTCGGTTAGATACGCAGTATTTT. Translating gives CASSQAELAGVGRLDTQYF.

This clone was counted once. V and J are TRBV21-1 and TRBJ2-1; whether TRBD2, the table's D call, matches the DNA was not checked. TRBV21-1 represents a pseudogene. The CDR3 contains 17 residues. Here the CDR3 reads CASWFPAGGPSYNEQFF. The CDR3 DNA reads TGTGCCAGCTGGTTTCCAGCGGGAGGCCCCTCCTACAATGAGCAGTTCTTC.

This clone was counted only a few times. The chain links TRBV5-4 to TRBJ1-1; 8 positions agree with TRBD1. The CDR3 sequence is 15 residues long. V trimming: 2 bases; J trimming: 1 base; junction bases outside the gene matches: 4. In germline, CDR1 is SGHNT, CDR2 YYREEE (reference sequence). The CDR3, as DNA: TGTGCCAGCAGCTTCAGGGGGCGGGAGAACACTGAAGCTTTCTTT. Residues: CASSFRGRENTEAFF.

The table lists this clone with a few counts. This chain connects TRBV30 to TRBJ1-1; D remains unclear. The CDR3 consists of 17 residues. Trimming removed 3 bases at V and 4 bases at J, with 24 bases between. CDR1 GTSNPN and CDR2 SVGIG come from the germline V gene (reference sequence). The CDR3 loop reads CAWSQYYSLLGITEAFF. The CDR3 nucleotides are TGTGCCTGGAGCCAATATTACAGCTTACTGGGAATCACTGAAGCTTTCTTT.

The chain is built from TRBV6-5 and TRBJ1-2, with D tentatively TRBD1 (5 bases). This CDR3 is built from 12 residues. Germline V gives CDR1 MNHEY, CDR2 SVGAGI. The V end lost 5 bases, the J end lost 6 bases, and 10 bases lay between the germline ends. The CDR3 here is CASSGTRDGYTF. CDR3 bases: TGTGCCAGCAGTGGGACTAGGGATGGCTACACCTTC.

The chain couples TRBV5-1 to TRBJ2-1, with unresolved D. CDR1 and CDR2 (germline): SGHRS, YFSETQ. The V gene lost 5 bases and the J gene lost 3 bases, with 9 bases spanning the gap. CDR3 length: 13 residues. CDR3 loop: CASRDQSYNEQFF. The CDR3 DNA sequence: TGCGCCAGCAGGGACCAAAGCTACAATGAGCAGTTCTTC. Based on the CDR3 plus reference TRBV5-1 and TRBJ2-1, the full variable domain is KAGVTQTPRYLIKTRGQQVTLSCSPISGHRSVSWYQQTPGQGLQFLFEYFSETQRNKGNFPGRFSGRQFSNSRSEMNVSTLELGDSALYLCASRDQSYNEQFFGPGTRLTVL.

A single count supports this clone. This chain connects TRBV30 to TRBJ2-7, with D perhaps TRBD1 (5 bases). The CDR3 is 13 amino acids. CDR1 and CDR2 from the germline V gene are GTSNPN and SVGIG (reference sequence). V was pared by 3 bases and J by 6 bases, with 15 bases between. CDR3 nucleotide sequence: TGTGCCTGGAGCCTACAGGTTTCCGGCGAGCAGTACTTC. Translation gives CAWSLQVSGEQYF. Full variable domain (rest looked up from reference TRBV30 and TRBJ2-7): SQTIHQWPATLVQPVGSPLSLECTVEGTSNPNLYWYRQAAGRGLQLLFYSVGIGQISSEVPQNLSASRPQDRQFILSSKKLLLSDSGFYLCAWSLQVSGEQYFGPGTRLTVT.

V is TRBV28 and J is TRBJ2-2; D is unresolved. The CDR3 runs 13 residues. Germline CDR1 reads MDHEN; CDR2 reads SYDVKM. V lost 5 bases to trimming and J lost 3 bases, with 7 bases between them. Here the CDR3 reads CASSLPDTGELFF. Written as DNA, the CDR3 is TGTGCCAGCAGTCTCCCCGACACCGGGGAGCTGTTTTTT.

The J gene is TRBJ2-7, the V gene TRBV11-1; the match to TRBD1 covers 9 bases. The germline V gene has CDR1 SGHAT and CDR2 FQDESV (reference sequence). V gave up 5 bases and J gave up 4 bases; unmatched junction bases: 9. The CDR3 sequence is 15 residues long. CDR3 DNA sequence: TGTGCCAGCAGCGGGGGACAGGGTAAACCTTACGAGCAGTACTTC. It specifies CASSGGQGKPYEQYF.

J is TRBJ1-5 and V is TRBV7-9; TRBD1 matches 9 bases. CDR1 is SEHNR, CDR2 FQNEAQ, per germline (reference sequence). There are 15 residues in the CDR3. The V gene end was trimmed by 3 bases and the J gene end by 7 bases; junction bases not matched to a gene: 7. The CDR3, as DNA: TGTGCCAGCAGCTTGGAGGGACAGGGCACCCAGCCCCAGCATTTT. Its protein product is CASSLEGQGTQPQHF.

As regards this clone: The sample carries other DNA sequences with the same CDR3. This rearrangement joins TRBV28 to TRBJ1-1; tentatively, D is TRBD1 (6 bases). V lost 2 bases and J lost 4, with 11 bases in between. Germline loops: CDR1 MDHEN, CDR2 SYDVKM. The CDR3 consists of 14 residues. This CDR3 is CASSLAGGGTEAFF. CDR3 coding DNA: TGTGCCAGCAGTTTAGCTGGGGGCGGCACTGAAGCTTTCTTT.

The chain couples TRBV18 to TRBJ1-1; 10 nucleotides agree with TRBD1. V lost 5 bases, J lost 3 bases, and 3 bases stayed unmatched. Per the germline V gene, CDR1 is KGHSH and CDR2 is LQKENI. CDR3 length: 14 amino acids. CDR3 residues: CASSDGTGDTEAFF. DNA of the CDR3: TGTGCCAGCTCAGACGGGACAGGGGACACTGAAGCTTTCTTT.

The chain links TRBV6-4 to TRBJ2-5; 7 nucleotides align to TRBD1. The CDR3 spans 13 residues. The ends lost 5 bases at V and 5 bases at J; junction bases unmatched: 5. Germline CDR1 reads MRHNA; CDR2 reads SNTAGT. The CDR3 bases are TGTGCCAGCAGTCGAGACAGGGAGGAGACCCAGTACTTC. Translated, it gives CASSRDREETQYF.

The table lists this clone with a few counts. V usage is TRBV5-4 and J usage is TRBJ2-3; 13 bases fit TRBD2. V was clipped by 2 bases and J by 2 bases; unmatched bases: 2. Germline values: CDR1 SGHNT, CDR2 YYREEE (reference sequence). The CDR3 is made up of 16 amino acids. The CDR3 protein is CASSFGLAGDTDTQYF. The CDR3 coding sequence is TGTGCCAGCAGCTTCGGACTAGCGGGGGACACAGATACGCAGTATTTT.

The chain couples TRBV6-5 to TRBJ2-5, with D unresolved. Germline loops: CDR1 MNHEY, CDR2 SVGAGI. The V and J ends lost 3 bases and 0 bases respectively, with 14 bases between them. This CDR3 spans 16 amino acids. Written as DNA, the CDR3 is TGTGCCAGCAGTTATTCCACAGCCAACCACCAAGAGACCCAGTACTTC. Translating gives CASSYSTANHQETQYF.

The V call is TRBV20-1, the J call TRBJ1-6; 7 bases are shared with TRBD1. V shed 5 bases, J shed 14 bases, and the junction held 3 bases outside the gene matches. The CDR3 is 10 residues long. The germline V gene has CDR1 DFQATT and CDR2 SNEGSKA (reference sequence). The CDR3 sequence is CSASDRALHF. CDR3 DNA sequence: TGCAGTGCTTCAGACAGGGCCCTCCACTTT.

The chain links TRBV11-2 to TRBJ2-3, with 12 bases aligning to TRBD2. The CDR3 has 17 residues. V shed 5 bases, J shed 6 bases, and the junction held 12 bases outside the gene matches. Germline-derived CDR1 and CDR2 are SGHAT and FQNNGV. The CDR3 DNA is TGTGCCAGCAGCACAGGACTAGCGGGGAATTTATTCGATACGCAGTATTTT. It is translated as CASSTGLAGNLFDTQYF. The whole variable domain, remainder taken from reference TRBV11-2 and TRBJ2-3, is EAGVAQSPRYKIIEKRQSVAFWCNPISGHATLYWYQQILGQGPKLLIQFQNNGVVDDSQLPKDRFSAERLKGVDSTLKIQPAKLEDSAVYLCASSTGLAGNLFDTQYFGPGTRLTVL.

The V call is TRBV18, the J call TRBJ1-1, with D possibly matching TRBD1 (5 bases). V lost 8 bases and J 3 bases, leaving 19 bases between the germline ends. CDR3 length equals 15 residues. The germline CDR1 and CDR2 sequences are KGHSH and LQKENI. For the CDR3, the DNA is TGTGCCAGCAGGGAAAGGGGTTTCTCGGACACTGAAGCTTTCTTT. Translation: CASRERGFSDTEAFF.

J is TRBJ2-7 and V is TRBV30; the D call may be TRBD1 or TRBD2 (5 bases each). This CDR3 spans 15 amino acids. Trimming took off 4 bases at V and 0 bases at J, with 16 bases between the two ends. Looked up from germline, CDR1 is GTSNPN and CDR2 is SVGIG (reference sequence). The CDR3 sequence is CAWISRDRPSYEQYF. The DNA for the CDR3 is TGTGCCTGGATTAGCCGGGACCGGCCCTCCTACGAGCAGTACTTC.

V is TRBV5-4 and J is TRBJ1-4, with D hard to call. The CDR3 loop spans 15 amino acids. Germline loops: CDR1 SGHNT, CDR2 YYREEE (reference sequence). Trimming stripped 1 base from V and 1 base from J, with 8 bases between. The CDR3 DNA reads as TGTGCCAGCAGCTTGAATAGTCTAACTAATGAAAAACTGTTTTTT. Its protein is CASSLNSLTNEKLFF.

The V call is TRBV7-2, the J call TRBJ1-3, with D perhaps TRBD1 (5 bases). CDR1 SGHTA and CDR2 FQGNSA come from the germline V gene. The CDR3 spans 16 residues. V gave up 5 bases and J gave up 4 bases, with 18 bases separating them. As DNA, the CDR3 is TGTGCCAGCAGCAGCCGCGGGGGAACTCCCGGAAACACCATATATTTT. This gives the protein CASSSRGGTPGNTIYF.

The chain has TRBV9 and TRBJ2-1; no clear D. V lost 2 bases, J lost 7 bases, and 13 bases lay in between. This CDR3 contains 14 residues. Germline loops: CDR1 SGDLS, CDR2 YYNGEE. CDR3 sequence (DNA): TGTGCCAGCAGCGTTGGTGGCAGCCAAAATGAGCAGTTCTTC. Protein: CASSVGGSQNEQFF.

V usage is TRBV14 and J usage is TRBJ1-5; weak D call: TRBD1 (6 bases). The CDR3 contains 17 residues. The V gene lost 1 base and the J gene lost 0 bases, with 13 bases spanning the gap. Germline V gives CDR1 SGHDN, CDR2 FVKESK. CDR3 nucleotides: TGTGCCAGCAGCCAAGGCCCCGGACAGAGTAGCAATCAGCCCCAGCATTTT. Its translation: CASSQGPGQSSNQPQHF.

CDR3 residues: CASSLAGSGSLEQYF. CDR3 nucleotide sequence: TGTGCCAGCAGCTTGGCCGGGAGCGGGAGCCTCGAGCAGTACTTC. J is TRBJ2-7 and V is TRBV5-8; 8 nucleotides agree with TRBD2. V lost 0 bases, J lost 6 bases, and 8 bases stayed unmatched. Germline CDR1 reads SGHTS; CDR2 reads YDEGEE. The CDR3 is 15 residues long.